Below are 11 T cell receptor beta chains sequenced from a single sample in a study of blood T cells in healthy people across ages. Through a sample-barcoded 5' primer and a J-beta primer mix, a second PCR was run for about 7 to 12 cycles. TCRdb analysed the 5' RACE reads with MiXCR anew, one entry per CDR3 protein. In the table there are around 870,000 distinct CDR3 sequences, about 28% of which are singletons. The specimen was blood. The receptors originated from a woman older than 75 in good health.

The V gene is TRBV18, the J gene TRBJ1-2; D remains unclear. The germline gives CDR1 KGHSH, CDR2 LQKENI. The V and J ends lost 3 bases and 4 bases respectively, with 9 bases between them. CDR3 size: 13 residues. CDR3 in amino acids: CASSPQEGYGYTF. The CDR3 bases are TGTGCCAGCTCACCTCAAGAGGGCTATGGCTACACCTTC.

The chain recombines TRBV2 with TRBJ1-1, with D possibly being TRBD1 (5 bases). Trimming took off 0 bases at V and 5 bases at J, with 7 bases between the two ends. Germline V gene sequence: CDR1 SNHLY, CDR2 FYNNEI. There are 13 residues in the CDR3. CDR3 sequence reads: CASSEARQTEAFF. The CDR3 DNA follows: TGTGCCAGCAGTGAAGCGCGACAGACTGAAGCTTTCTTT.

Ten or more counts support this clonotype. The rearrangement uses TRBV28 and TRBJ2-7, with D possibly matching TRBD1 (5 bases). The CDR3 loop spans 14 amino acids. Germline V CDR1 and CDR2: MDHEN, SYDVKM. The germline V and J ends were trimmed by 1 base and 3 bases, with 10 bases remaining between them. For the CDR3, the DNA is TGTGCCAGCAGTTTATTAGGGGCAAACTACGAGCAGTACTTC. As protein: CASSLLGANYEQYF.

This chain uses TRBV12-3 or TRBV12-4 with TRBJ2-7, with 9 nucleotides matching TRBD1. The CDR3 totals 16 residues. The junction had 7 bases not matched to a gene; V was cut back by 3 bases and J by 1 base. The CDR3 spells CASSLGPGTGSYEQYF. DNA for the CDR3: TGTGCCAGCAGTTTGGGCCCGGGGACAGGGTCCTACGAGCAGTACTTC.

This clonotype was picked up a small number of times. The DNA of the CDR3 is TGTGCCAGCAGCTTGGAGACAGCAACTAATGAAAAACTGTTTTTT. Amino acids: CASSLETATNEKLFF. The chain carries TRBV5-8 and TRBJ1-4, with D perhaps TRBD1 (5 bases). Germline V CDR1 and CDR2: SGHTS, YDEGEE. The CDR3 is made up of 15 amino acids. The ends were cut back, 0 bases at V and 0 bases at J, with 6 bases in the middle.

The chain is built from TRBV3-1 and TRBJ2-5; D ambiguous. Germline V gives CDR1 LGHDT, CDR2 YNNKEL (reference sequence). Between the trimmed V and J ends, which lost 2 bases and 0 bases, there was a span of 13 bases. The CDR3 has 16 residues. The CDR3 here is CASSQRNMGNQETQYF. CDR3 in DNA: TGTGCCAGCAGCCAAAGAAACATGGGTAACCAAGAGACCCAGTACTTC.

This clonotype showed up just once. This may be a read error, as it is one base from a much larger clone. This rearrangement joins TRBV2 to TRBJ2-7; D is possibly TRBD1 (5 bases). This CDR3 comprises 15 residues. The germline CDR1 and CDR2 sequences are SNHLY and FYNNEI. The CDR3 DNA reads as TGTGCCAGCAGTGAAGAAACAGGATCGTCCTACGGGCAGTACTTC. This sequence encodes CASSEETGSSYGQYF.

The rearrangement links TRBV5-1 to TRBJ1-1; 12 nucleotides align to TRBD1. V shed 4 bases, J shed 3 bases, and the junction held 7 bases outside the gene matches. Germline loops: CDR1 SGHRS, CDR2 YFSETQ. The CDR3 loop spans 16 amino acids. The DNA for the CDR3 is TGCGCCAGCAGCCCCCCCGGGACAGGGGGCTACACTGAAGCTTTCTTT. This translates into CASSPPGTGGYTEAFF.

This clonotype was picked up a small number of times. This rearrangement joins TRBV4-1 to TRBJ1-1; 9 bases line up with TRBD1. The V gene end was trimmed by 4 bases and the J gene end by 0 bases; junction bases not matched to a gene: 9. Germline V gives CDR1 MGHRA, CDR2 YSYEKL. There are 17 residues in the CDR3. The CDR3 DNA reads TGCGCCAGCAGCCTATTTGGGGACAGGGAAATGAACACTGAAGCTTTCTTT. Translation: CASSLFGDREMNTEAFF.

This clonotype was seen a few times. V usage is TRBV14 and J usage is TRBJ2-7, with 8 positions matching TRBD1. Germline values: CDR1 SGHDN, CDR2 FVKESK. The CDR3 length is 15 residues. V was pared by 5 bases and J by 2 bases, with 8 bases of the junction left unmatched. The CDR3 DNA reads TGTGCCAGCAGCAGGGGACAGGTTGGGCCCTACGAGCAGTACTTC. Protein product: CASSRGQVGPYEQYF.

The chain employs TRBV7-6 and TRBJ1-1; no clear D gene. Germline lookup yields CDR1 SGHVS and CDR2 FNYEAQ. This CDR3 has 14 residues. Trimming shortened V by 1 base and J by 6 bases, and 12 bases separated the two germline ends. The CDR3 spells CASSLGGPDAEAFF. The DNA of the CDR3 is TGTGCCAGCAGCTTAGGAGGACCGGACGCTGAAGCTTTCTTT.